This T cell receptor (beta chain) stems from a study of blood T cell repertoires in COVID-19. Study-level information: COVID-19 samples from acute and convalescent phases originated in the United States, Italy and Spain.

Sequencing used immunoSEQ multiplex PCR; TCRdb keeps in-frame clones, though not all of them. The sample consists of 150,000 to 170,000 clones, roughly 89% of them appearing once. Germline assignment: CDR1 KGHSH and CDR2 LQKENI. V shed 2 bases and J shed 2 bases, with 13 bases lying between them. The CDR3 is made up of 16 amino acids. Source material: peripheral blood. The clonotype comes from a man aged 50 to 59 with acute or convalescent COVID-19. V usage is TRBV18 and J usage is TRBJ1-5; no reliable D call. The CDR3 spells CASSPRRLAGNQPQHF. The CDR3 DNA is TGTGCCAGCTCACCAAGGAGACTGGCTGGCAATCAGCCCCAGCATTTT.